This T cell receptor beta chain was identified during a study of T cell responses to AZD1222 COVID-19 vaccine. The length of the CDR3 is 14 residues. CDR1 is MNHEY and CDR2 is SVGAGI in the germline V gene. V was clipped by 6 bases and J by 6 bases; unmatched bases: 6. Some clones are missing from TCRdb's copy, which holds only in-frame ones; the method was immunoSEQ multiplex PCR. Of 130,000 or so clones listed, approximately 90% were seen once; the top ten hold over 1.5%. A word on this clone: What it binds is not known.

Findings of the study overall: Donors in the cohort were predominantly white British and more often female, and clonal diversity was possibly underestimated.

The chain couples TRBV6-5 to TRBJ1-1, with 11 bases identical to TRBD1. The specimen was peripheral blood, collected on day 0 of AZD1222 vaccination. This sequence was found in an adult in good health. The CDR3 DNA follows: TGTGCCAGCAGCTCCGGACAGGGGGCGTCTGAAGCTTTCTTT. Its translation is CASSSGQGASEAFF.